This T cell receptor (beta chain) appears in the sequencing data of a study of CD8+CD57+ T cells in acquired aplastic anemia. Study-level information: DNA recovered from sorted CD4+ and CD8+ cells had a mean of about 3 ug. Study-level results: Statistical testing detected no significant gap in CD8+ Simpson's diversity between patients and controls. Patients and controls had in common fewer than 30 CD8+ CDR3 sequences.

This clonotype was picked up many times. Its antigen is unidentified. TCR beta VDJ and CDR3 were profiled, and genomic DNA was the template. TCRdb called the reads again in MiXCR, with one record for every CDR3 protein. The repertoire consists of around 170,000 distinct CDR3 sequences, with nearly 50% occurring once and the leading ten covering around 9.7%. Patients chosen for sequencing had shown CD8+CD57+ cell expansion by flow cytometry. The source of this sequence is a human donor with aplastic anemia. Input material: sorted CD4+, CD8+, or CD8+CD57+ T cells (not recorded which) from PBMCs.

CDR3 in amino acids: CASSRPKLAGGDEQYF. The CDR3 DNA is TGTGCCAGCAGCCGTCCTAAACTAGCGGGAGGGGACGAGCAGTACTTC. V and J are TRBV5-5 and TRBJ2-7, with 13 bases matching TRBD2. CDR1 and CDR2 from the germline V gene are SGHKS and YYEKEE (reference sequence). Unmatched junction bases numbered 9, after V lost 4 bases and J lost 5 bases. This CDR3 is 16 amino acids long.